This TCR beta chain was documented in a study of cytomegalovirus exposure and HLA in healthy donors (dated by TCRdb to about 2017). Describing the broader study: An earlier analysis of some 620 of the donors reported about 260 Gb of sequence data and around 120 million unique TCR beta sequences obtained from some 170 million T cells. Donor age, sex, ethnicity and CMV serostatus were collected together with the repertoire data. A later analysis re-examined previously published TCR beta repertoires from about 700 donors and added high-resolution HLA genotyping to investigate patterns of TCR occurrence. The study used immunosequencing to profile the T cell repertoires of 600 to 850 subjects and linked those repertoires to cytomegalovirus serostatus. The study combined high-throughput TCR immunosequencing, statistical association of individual TCRs with disease status, and machine learning to predict cytomegalovirus infection status. A later genetic analysis took genome-wide SNP genotypes for about three fifths of the 666 donors and used that subset as a discovery cohort. Roughly 300 gigabases of sequencing data and 78 million or so unique TCR sequences were included in an early release covering roughly 700 HLA-typed donors. Across 398 genotyped donors of the cohort, an average of roughly 250,000 unique TCR beta nucleotide sequences per donor were sequenced, and roughly a sixth of those sequences were non-productive. An earlier analysis of 587 of the donors applied high-throughput TCR beta sequencing to assess whether each TCR beta V gene segment acted as functional or pseudogenic. Roughly 5 DR-DQ haplotypes were handled as single units for association and clustering, since linkage in the cohort was strong. Besides the first cohort of about 730 subjects, a separate validation cohort made up of 120 different subjects was used. All discovery cohort repertoires had been generated on a single sequencing platform. The study aimed to test whether cataloging public T cell receptors could reveal signatures of past pathogen exposure. Typing coverage varied by locus: about 629-640 donors for A, B, C, DRB1 and DQB1; roughly 500 for DQA1; about 590 for DPA1; 400 to 480 for DPB1. Class I and class II HLA loci were covered by the typing at four-digit resolution. Of the 398 genotyped donors, approximately 82% fell in the genetic ancestry cluster associated with self-reported Caucasian donors. Rather than using new phenotypic data, the later analysis identified candidate immune exposures from TCR beta sequences and from how often those sequences occurred across donors.

Including the terminal cysteine and phenylalanine, the CDR3 comprises 15 residues. Only CDR3 DNA remains: 45 bases, in frame from the first base. V loses 4 bases, J loses 0 bases, and the germline ends lie 12 bases apart. CDR1 is given as SGHNT and CDR2 as YYREEE, both from the germline V gene (reference sequence). Note on this clone: Its antigen remains unidentified. No base-level quality is on record; no much larger clone is a single base apart.

In total, about 650 healthy bone marrow donors made up the cohort. At the time of sampling, all cohort members were nominally healthy, though unrecorded immune exposures were likely present. The donor was CMV seronegative and belonged to the group of over 350 seronegative cohort members. Each donor provided a peripheral blood sample, and peripheral blood mononuclear cells were used for TCR beta sequencing. Genomic DNA extraction from the blood cell samples was performed with the Qiagen DNeasy Blood Extraction Kit. Libraries were made using the immunoSEQ multiplex PCR assay. The multiplex PCR relied on a mix of 60 forward primers for TCR Vbeta segments and 13 reverse primers for TCR Jbeta segments. The CDR3 region of rearranged TCR beta genes was amplified from genomic DNA by a multiplex PCR assay. The Illumina HiSeq System was used to sequence the amplified TCR beta libraries as 87-base-pair reads. For the original study's pipeline: Across the 670 or so repertoires, a later analysis counted tens of millions of unique TCR beta chains, some 11 million of which were shared by at least two donors. To remove PCR and sequencing errors, raw reads were error-corrected and collapsed into unique sequences using a nearest-neighbor algorithm that merged closely related sequences. To assign V, D and J gene segments, CDR3 sequences were aligned to IMGT reference sequences. For a sequence to be retained, at least a six-nucleotide match to both a V gene segment and a J gene segment was required. Rearrangements were classified as productive when the CDR3 lacked stop codons and remained in frame with V and J, and all other rearrangements were classified as non-productive. Following IMGT convention, CDR3 was defined as the stretch from the second conserved V-encoded cysteine to the conserved J-encoded phenylalanine. The earlier analysis of some 550 of the donors excluded any sequence lacking an unambiguous match to a single V gene segment. An earlier analysis of some 610 of the donors called V segments functional above 56.7% productive rearrangements and segregating when the between-donor standard deviation exceeded 5%. A statistical classification framework was built for diagnosing cytomegalovirus status from the catalog of TCR beta chain sequences. In a later analysis, TCR nucleotide sequences were compared against IMGT/GENE-DB human TR gene sequences so that V and J genes could be assigned. A later analysis assigned CDR3 sequences and most-parsimonious VDJ recombination scenarios with the TCRdist pipeline. In a later analysis, every TCR beta chain was defined by the combination of its CDR3 amino acid sequence and its V-gene family, and reads without a unique V-gene family were dropped. As a way to deal with suspected cross-contamination and a sequencing artifact, a later analysis dropped 450 to 600 nucleotide sequences that were highly shared and had low generation probability. In a later analysis, a clonal expansion index was calculated for each public chain from normalized within-repertoire ranks of inferred template counts. In a later analysis, generation probabilities were computed using a VDJ recombination model fitted to out-of-frame rearrangements, and the results were checked against IGoR. In a later analysis, TCR-TCR, TCR-HLA and TCR-CMV co-occurrence was scored with hypergeometric tests, and a repertoire-size bias correction was applied to TCR pairs. In a later analysis, false discovery rates were estimated by permuting HLA or CMV assignments 20 times. A later analysis grouped co-occurring TCRs with DBSCAN, adding TCRdist sequence similarity when clustering within HLA-allele-positive subsets. For co-occurrence clustering, repertoires with fewer than 30,000 or more than 120,000 public chains were excluded, along with a handful of repertoires with anomalous nucleotide sharing. TCRdb limited this immuneACCESS table to in-frame rearrangements with V and J called. A share of clones is missing; checked studies link under half to unresolved V genes, and the rest is unexplained. D and trimming were read from the DNA, whereas the V and J calls and clone size are those reported in that table. A total of roughly 200,000 clones appear in this sample, 80% to 90% of them only once. Of the sample, less than 0.4% is held by the ten largest clones.

Study-wide conclusions, independent of this receptor: A later analysis reported that several top co-occurrence clusters appeared linked to parvovirus B19, influenza, CMV and Epstein-Barr virus. The only immune exposure information available for the cohort was CMV serostatus. The cohort was sequenced for TCR beta chains only, and without alpha or paired-chain data the features that could be detected were limited. The earlier analysis of some 560 of the donors excluded roughly 16 rarely observed V segments, including chromosome 9 orphons, because counts were too low. A later analysis associated approximately 17,000 TCR beta sequences with specific HLA alleles at a false discovery rate of 0.05. In a later analysis, the rate of TCR association differed among HLA loci, with DRB1 alleles having the most associated TCRs and HLA-C alleles having the fewest. The classifier was reported to diagnose cytomegalovirus status with high specificity and sensitivity in both the original and validation cohorts. A total of about 180 TCR beta chains were listed by the study as associated with cytomegalovirus. In vitro tests confirmed that a few of the cytomegalovirus-associated TCR beta chains recognize cytomegalovirus antigens. In a later genetic analysis, fewer N-insertions in productive TCRs were reported among donors in an Asian-associated ancestry cluster than the roughly 700-donor mean. An association between a missense DCLRE1C variant and V-gene and J-gene trimming of TCR beta chains was found in a later genetic analysis and replicated in an independent cohort. Because some donors lacked HLA typing at each locus, the association tests relied only on the typed subset. Broadly in line with IMGT annotations, most TCR beta V segments showed up in productive rearrangements about 90% or about 30% of the time in an earlier analysis of approximately 600 of the donors. Most CMV-associated TCR beta chains appeared to be HLA-restricted in a later analysis, and the HLA associations seemed to be driven largely by CMV exposure. Most TCR sequences were seen in very few donors, while some public TCRs were found in many individuals. A group of highly shared sequence variants was considered likely to be a technical artifact of the sequencing pipeline. According to the authors, the approach could potentially be generalized to other disease states and immunological phenotypes. Strong co-occurrence of HLA alleles, especially DR and DQ, made assigning TCR associations to individual alleles difficult. In a later analysis, HLA-associated TCR beta chains showed more clonal expansion and lower generation probabilities than non-associated chains that were equally common. A further reported finding was that TCR beta sequences accurately predicted the HLA-A and HLA-B alleles for most subjects in the first cohort. Linkage disequilibrium might explain the correlated functional status among segregating V segments, but an unknown experimental factor could not be excluded. Sequencing depth was assumed to be roughly uniform across donors in the presence/absence analyses, though that assumption may not hold. Because the 87-base-pair reads could not distinguish some IMGT-functional V segments, including TRBV6-2 and TRBV6-3, those segments were excluded.

The chain is made from TRBV5-4 and TRBJ2-3, with the identity of the D gene unclear. This receptor was taken from a woman in her twenties or thirties in good health and CMV-seronegative. Source material: PBMCs. The CDR3 sequence is CASSDKDGSTDTQYF. The nucleotides are TGTGCCAGCAGCGACAAAGACGGTAGCACAGATACGCAGTATTTT.